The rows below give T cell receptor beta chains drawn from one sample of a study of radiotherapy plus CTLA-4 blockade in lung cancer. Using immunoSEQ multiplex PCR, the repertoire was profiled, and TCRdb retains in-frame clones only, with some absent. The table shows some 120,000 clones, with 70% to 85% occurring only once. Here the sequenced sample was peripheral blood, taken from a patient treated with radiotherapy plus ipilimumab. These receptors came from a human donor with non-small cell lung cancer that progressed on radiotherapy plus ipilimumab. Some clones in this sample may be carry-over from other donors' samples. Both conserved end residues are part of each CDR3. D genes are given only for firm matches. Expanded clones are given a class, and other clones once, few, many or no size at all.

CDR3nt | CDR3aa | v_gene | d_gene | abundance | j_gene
TGCGCCAGCAGCTTATCCCCAGGGGCCCGTACCTACGAGCAGTACTTC | CASSLSPGARTYEQYF | TRBV5-1 | . | . | TRBJ2-7
TGTGCCAGCAGTTTTCTCCCCCAGGACTACAATGAGCAGTTCTTC | CASSFLPQDYNEQFF | TRBV27 | . | . | TRBJ2-1
TGTGCCAGCAGCTTAGAGTTCCGTTCACCCCTCCACTTT | CASSLEFRSPLHF | TRBV5-6 | . | few | TRBJ1-6
TGCGCCAGCAGCTTGGGCGGCACAGATACGCAGTATTTT | CASSLGGTDTQYF | TRBV5-1 | . | . | TRBJ2-3
TGTGCCAGCAGCTTAGTTGGGGGGCTCGAGACCCAGTACTTC | CASSLVGGLETQYF | TRBV7-2 | . | . | TRBJ2-5
TGTGCCAGCAGCAGGCCAGGGGGAGAGACCCAGTACTTC | CASSRPGGETQYF | TRBV7-2 | TRBD1 | . | TRBJ2-5
TGTGCCAGCAGTGAGACTAGGAACTATGGCTACACCTTC | CASSETRNYGYTF | TRBV2 | . | . | TRBJ1-2
TGTGCCACCAGCAGAGATCTAGCGGGGGGCAATGAGCAGTTCTTC | CATSRDLAGGNEQFF | TRBV15 | TRBD2 | . | TRBJ2-1
TGTGCCAGCAGCTCGGGACTAGCGTGGGAGACCCAGTACTTC | CASSSGLAWETQYF | TRBV7-3 | TRBD2 | . | TRBJ2-5
TGTGCCAGCAGCCAGGGGAACGAGCAGTACTTC | CASSQGNEQYF | TRBV6-1 | . | . | TRBJ2-7
TGTGCCAGCAACCATGGGGGCGAGCAGTACTTC | CASNHGGEQYF | TRBV5-8 | . | . | TRBJ2-7
TGTGCCAGCCGGACAGGGAGGATGCAGCCCCAGCATTTT | CASRTGRMQPQHF | TRBV28 | TRBD1 | . | TRBJ1-5
TGTGCCAGTAGTAACAGGGACTATGGCTACACCTTC | CASSNRDYGYTF | TRBV19 | . | once | TRBJ1-2
TGTGCCAGCAGTGAAGTAGCGGAAAGCTCCTACGAGCAGTACTTC | CASSEVAESSYEQYF | TRBV6-1 | . | . | TRBJ2-7
TGTGCCACCGCCTTGGCAACTACCTTCCACACTGAAGCTTTCTTT | CATALATTFHTEAFF | TRBV6-1 | . | . | TRBJ1-1
TGTGCCAGCAGCTCTCAGGTGAATGAGCAGTTCTTC | CASSSQVNEQFF | TRBV5-6 | . | few | TRBJ2-1
TGTGCCAGCAGTTATTGGGCAGGACAAAACTATGGCTACACCTTC | CASSYWAGQNYGYTF | TRBV6-5 | . | . | TRBJ1-2
TGTGCCAGCAGCCCTCGATCTCTAGCGGGCCAAGAGACCCAGTACTTC | CASSPRSLAGQETQYF | TRBV5-4 | TRBD2 | . | TRBJ2-5
TGTGCCTGGAGACCCAGACAAGAGTATTCACCCCTCCACTTT | CAWRPRQEYSPLHF | TRBV30 | . | once | TRBJ1-6
TGTGCCAGCAGCTTGGATGCCCGCAGGTCATACCTTAGACACGAGCAGTACTTC | CASSLDARRSYLRHEQYF | TRBV5-4 | . | . | TRBJ2-7
TGCGCCAGCAGCCAAGATGGGGGGGAGACCCAGTACTTC | CASSQDGGETQYF | TRBV4-1 | . | . | TRBJ2-5
TGTGCCTGGTCCATCGGATATCAGCCCCAGCATTTT | CAWSIGYQPQHF | TRBV30 | . | once | TRBJ1-5
TGTGCCAGAAGCCTAGGGTCCTACGAGCAGTACTTC | CARSLGSYEQYF | TRBV5-3 | . | . | TRBJ2-7
TGTGCCATCAGTGAGTCGAGAGGCCTAAAGTCCACAGATACGCAGTATTTT | CAISESRGLKSTDTQYF | TRBV10-3 | . | . | TRBJ2-3
TGTGCCTGGAGAGCAGGGGGTTTTTACGAGCAGTACTTC | CAWRAGGFYEQYF | TRBV30 | TRBD1 | . | TRBJ2-7
TGCGCCAGCAGCCCGGAGGGGGGAGTAGGTGAGCAGTTCTTC | CASSPEGGVGEQFF | TRBV5-1 | . | . | TRBJ2-1
TGTGCCAGCAGCCCCACTCGACAGGGAGCGTATGGCTACACCTTC | CASSPTRQGAYGYTF | TRBV11-3 | TRBD1 | . | TRBJ1-2
TGTGCCAGCAGCTTGGGGCATCTCGGAGAAAAACTGTTTTTT | CASSLGHLGEKLFF | TRBV11-1 | . | . | TRBJ1-4
TGTGCCAGCAGTGAAGAAGACTGGGCAGATACGCAGTATTTT | CASSEEDWADTQYF | TRBV6-1 | . | . | TRBJ2-3
TGTGCCAGCAGCCCCGACAGGGACAATGAGCAGTTCTTC | CASSPDRDNEQFF | TRBV7-3 | TRBD1 | few | TRBJ2-1
TGTGCCAGCAGCATCAATTCTGGGGCCAACGTCCTGACTTTC | CASSINSGANVLTF | TRBV7-9 | . | . | TRBJ2-6